These 4 T cell receptor beta chains share one sample of origin, sequenced in a study of blood T cell repertoires in COVID-19. TCRdb's table, derived via immunoSEQ multiplex PCR, lists solely in-frame clones and lacks some. Of 300,000 to 400,000 clones in the sample, 87% are singletons; the top ten hold about 2.3%. Material: peripheral blood. The receptors derive from a woman aged 55-69 years with COVID-19, enrolled during active disease.

The gene calls are TRBV7-9 and TRBJ1-2; the D gene is possibly TRBD1 (5 bases). Trimming pared 2 bases from V and 4 bases from J, leaving 8 bases between. This CDR3 has 13 residues. The germline CDR1 and CDR2 sequences are SEHNR and FQNEAQ (reference sequence). The CDR3 region is CASSLSGFYGYTF. The DNA for the CDR3 is TGTGCCAGCAGCTTATCAGGGTTCTATGGCTACACCTTC.

The rearrangement joins TRBV18 to TRBJ2-7, with 9 bases aligning to TRBD1. The V and J ends lost 6 bases and 2 bases, in that order; junction bases with no gene match: 8. The germline gives CDR1 KGHSH, CDR2 LQKENI. There are 15 residues in the CDR3. The CDR3 here is CASSPGQGLTYEQYF. In DNA form, the CDR3 reads TGTGCCAGCTCCCCGGGACAGGGACTAACCTACGAGCAGTACTTC.

This chain joins TRBV4-1 and TRBJ1-5, with 7 bases lining up with TRBD1. The germline CDR1 and CDR2 sequences are MGHRA and YSYEKL. V was clipped by 3 bases and J by 3 bases; unmatched bases: 8. This CDR3 is built from 16 residues. The CDR3 region is CASSHGKTGDNQPQHF. The CDR3 DNA reads TGCGCCAGCAGCCACGGAAAAACAGGGGACAATCAGCCCCAGCATTTT.

The chain has TRBV19 and TRBJ1-4, with D maybe TRBD1 (6 bases). V dropped 3 bases and J dropped 2 bases, with 13 bases sitting between them. Germline V gives CDR1 LNHDA, CDR2 SQIVND (reference sequence). The CDR3 is 16 amino acids. The CDR3 is CASSMGRGTTNEKLFF. In DNA form, the CDR3 reads TGTGCCAGTAGTATGGGCAGGGGTACGACTAATGAAAAACTGTTTTTT. Supplemented by reference TRBV19 and TRBJ1-4, the full variable domain reads DGGITQSPKYLFRKEGQNVTLSCEQNLNHDAMYWYRQDPGQGLRLIYYSQIVNDFQKGDIAEGYSVSREKKESFPLTVTSAQKNPTAFYLCASSMGRGTTNEKLFFGSGTQLSVL.